Below, one TCR beta chain is given with its context. Its antigen is unknown. The data are from a study of shared clonotypes between healthy human individuals. Study-level background: Each donor's CD4 naive and CD4 memory cells filled three plates apiece, CD8 naive two, and CD8 memory one. Study-wide points: Generation probabilities of non-shared clonotypes were lower (relative to those shared by all four donors).

Naive CD8 cells lacked CD45RO, underwent positive selection for CCR7 and left out terminally differentiated effector memory CD45RA+ cells. Germline V gene data show CDR1 as SGHAT and CDR2 as FQNNGV. V was clipped by 4 bases and J by 1 base, with 10 bases between them. This CDR3 spans 14 amino acids. Assay: immunoSEQ multiplex PCR; the TCRdb copy retains only in-frame clones and omits some. The sample lists around 1.9 million clones; roughly 95% were seen once. The rearrangement uses TRBV11-2 and TRBJ1-1, with D perhaps TRBD1 (6 bases). The sample comprised naive CD8+ T cells from PBMCs. This clonotype was obtained from a man aged 18 to 29 in good health. Some clones in this sample may be carry-over from other donors' samples. CDR3 sequence reads: CASSYREGNTEAFF. CDR3 DNA sequence: TGTGCCAGCAGCTACAGGGAGGGGAACACTGAAGCTTTCTTT.